The rows below give T cell receptor beta chains drawn from one sample of a study of naive and memory T cell subsets. TCRdb analysed the 5' RACE reads with MiXCR anew, one entry per CDR3 protein. The repertoire has roughly 48,000 distinct CDR3 sequences, approximately 4.5% of them found once; the top ten carry around 0.84%. Receptors originate from a female donor in good health. The CDR3 runs from the conserved cysteine through the conserved F or W. Fields, in order: clone size, D gene, J gene, V gene, CDR3 DNA, CDR3 protein. D genes are given only for firm matches. The size field is filled for only some rows; it gives once, few, many or a size class.

abundance: many
d_gene: .
j_gene: TRBJ1-4
v_gene: TRBV10-2
CDR3nt: TGCGCCAGCAGGGACCCTAATGAAAAACTGTTTTTT
CDR3aa: CASRDPNEKLFF

abundance: many
d_gene: .
j_gene: TRBJ2-1
v_gene: TRBV11-2
CDR3nt: TGTGCCAGCAGCACTAGGACCGGGGAGCAGTTCTTC
CDR3aa: CASSTRTGEQFF

abundance: many
d_gene: .
j_gene: TRBJ2-2
v_gene: TRBV20-1
CDR3nt: TGCAGTGCTAGAGAGCGGCGGTCAGGTCGAACCGGGGAGCTGTTTTTT
CDR3aa: CSARERRSGRTGELFF

abundance: many
d_gene: TRBD1
j_gene: TRBJ2-7
v_gene: TRBV20-1
CDR3nt: TGCAGTGCTAGGGGACAGATGAACTACGAGCAGTACTTC
CDR3aa: CSARGQMNYEQYF

abundance: many
d_gene: TRBD2
j_gene: TRBJ2-1
v_gene: TRBV29-1
CDR3nt: TGCAGCGTTGAATCCTTAGCGGGAGGAGGTGAGCAGTTCTTC
CDR3aa: CSVESLAGGGEQFF

abundance: many
d_gene: .
j_gene: TRBJ2-7
v_gene: TRBV6-5
CDR3nt: TGTGCCAGCAGTTACTTTGGTCGGGGGAACTCCTACGAGCAGTACTTC
CDR3aa: CASSYFGRGNSYEQYF

abundance: .
d_gene: TRBD2
j_gene: TRBJ2-3
v_gene: TRBV19
CDR3nt: TGTGCCAGTAGTGGGCTAGCGGGATTCACAGATACGCAGTATTTT
CDR3aa: CASSGLAGFTDTQYF

abundance: few
d_gene: .
j_gene: TRBJ2-1
v_gene: TRBV14
CDR3nt: TGTGCCAGCAGCCAAGAGCTGGGGTTTTATTGTTACAATGAGCAGTTCTTC
CDR3aa: CASSQELGFYCYNEQFF

abundance: many
d_gene: TRBD2
j_gene: TRBJ2-5
v_gene: TRBV7-9
CDR3nt: TGTGCCAGCAGCCCCTCGGGGGGGACCCAGTACTTC
CDR3aa: CASSPSGGTQYF

abundance: .
d_gene: TRBD2
j_gene: TRBJ2-2
v_gene: TRBV6-5
CDR3nt: TGTGCCAGCAGGCTAGCGGGACTGAACACCGGGGAGCTGTTTTTT
CDR3aa: CASRLAGLNTGELFF

abundance: many
d_gene: .
j_gene: TRBJ2-2
v_gene: TRBV2
CDR3nt: TGTGCCAGCAGAGCTCAGGGAACCGGGGAGCTGTTTTTT
CDR3aa: CASRAQGTGELFF

abundance: few
d_gene: TRBD2
j_gene: TRBJ2-3
v_gene: TRBV25-1
CDR3nt: TGTGCCAGCAGTGAAAGGGGAGGGTTAACCGTAGCAGATACGCAGTATTTT
CDR3aa: CASSERGGLTVADTQYF

abundance: many
d_gene: TRBD2
j_gene: TRBJ2-7
v_gene: TRBV5-4
CDR3nt: TGTGCCAGCAAACTAGCGGGAGGCCCCTACGAGCAGTACTTC
CDR3aa: CASKLAGGPYEQYF

abundance: .
d_gene: .
j_gene: TRBJ2-5
v_gene: TRBV29-1
CDR3nt: TGCAGCGGGTCGGGGGTACAAGAGACCCAGTACTTC
CDR3aa: CSGSGVQETQYF

abundance: many
d_gene: TRBD2
j_gene: TRBJ2-7
v_gene: TRBV7-6
CDR3nt: TGTGCTAGTGGGGGTCGGACTAGCGGAACCTACGAGCAGTACTTC
CDR3aa: CASGGRTSGTYEQYF

abundance: many
d_gene: TRBD2
j_gene: TRBJ2-3
v_gene: TRBV7-9
CDR3nt: TGTGCCAGCAGCTTGGGGACTAGCGGGAGATTGGATACGCAGTATTTT
CDR3aa: CASSLGTSGRLDTQYF

abundance: many
d_gene: TRBD2
j_gene: TRBJ2-2
v_gene: TRBV7-8
CDR3nt: TGTGCCAGCAGCGCCCTGGCGGGAGGGGTCGTCGGGGAGCTGTTTTTT
CDR3aa: CASSALAGGVVGELFF

abundance: .
d_gene: .
j_gene: TRBJ1-2
v_gene: TRBV11-2
CDR3nt: TGTGCCAGCAGCTTAGGGGGGATCTATGGCTACACCTTC
CDR3aa: CASSLGGIYGYTF

abundance: many
d_gene: .
j_gene: TRBJ1-2
v_gene: TRBV29-1
CDR3nt: TGCAGCGTTGACGCAGGGTCTCATGGCTACACCTTC
CDR3aa: CSVDAGSHGYTF

abundance: .
d_gene: .
j_gene: TRBJ2-3
v_gene: TRBV6-1
CDR3nt: TGTGCCAGCAGTGAAATATCGGGAAAGGATACGCAGTATTTT
CDR3aa: CASSEISGKDTQYF

abundance: many
d_gene: .
j_gene: TRBJ2-5
v_gene: TRBV19
CDR3nt: TGTGCCAGTACATCATCAGGGGGAGGAGAGACCCAGTACTTC
CDR3aa: CASTSSGGGETQYF

abundance: many
d_gene: TRBD2
j_gene: TRBJ2-1
v_gene: TRBV6-1
CDR3nt: TGTGCCAGCAGTGAACTTAGCGGGAGGGGATACAATGAGCAGTTCTTC
CDR3aa: CASSELSGRGYNEQFF

abundance: many
d_gene: .
j_gene: TRBJ1-1
v_gene: TRBV13
CDR3nt: TGTGCCAGCGGCTTAATAGGGTACACTGAAGCTTTCTTT
CDR3aa: CASGLIGYTEAFF

abundance: many
d_gene: .
j_gene: TRBJ1-4
v_gene: TRBV7-9
CDR3nt: TGTGCCAGCAGCTTAAGTACCGCAGAAAAACTGTTTTTT
CDR3aa: CASSLSTAEKLFF

abundance: many
d_gene: .
j_gene: TRBJ2-1
v_gene: TRBV29-1
CDR3nt: TGCAGCGCGTCCTGGCTGGGGGCCACCAATGAGCAGTTCTTC
CDR3aa: CSASWLGATNEQFF

abundance: many
d_gene: .
j_gene: TRBJ2-7
v_gene: TRBV29-1
CDR3nt: TGCAGCGTGAAAGACTACGAGCAGTACTTC
CDR3aa: CSVKDYEQYF

abundance: many
d_gene: .
j_gene: TRBJ2-1
v_gene: TRBV7-2
CDR3nt: TGTGCCTCATATACCCGCGGGATGAACAATGAGCAGTTCTTC
CDR3aa: CASYTRGMNNEQFF

abundance: many
d_gene: .
j_gene: TRBJ2-2
v_gene: TRBV28
CDR3nt: TGTGCCAGCAGACAGGGAACCGGGGAGCTGTTTTTT
CDR3aa: CASRQGTGELFF

abundance: many
d_gene: .
j_gene: TRBJ2-3
v_gene: TRBV28
CDR3nt: TGTGCCAGCAGTTTAGGCCTCTTTACAGATACGCAGTATTTT
CDR3aa: CASSLGLFTDTQYF

abundance: .
d_gene: .
j_gene: TRBJ1-2
v_gene: TRBV20-1
CDR3nt: TGCAGTGCTCCCAGGGGCAACTATGGCGACACCTTC
CDR3aa: CSAPRGNYGDTF

abundance: many
d_gene: .
j_gene: TRBJ2-1
v_gene: TRBV3-1
CDR3nt: TGTGCCAGCAGCCGAGACTACAATGAGCAGTTCTTC
CDR3aa: CASSRDYNEQFF

abundance: many
d_gene: .
j_gene: TRBJ2-1
v_gene: TRBV18
CDR3nt: TGTGCCAGCTCACCACCAACGAGGGTTGGGATCGCCAATGAGCAGTTCTTC
CDR3aa: CASSPPTRVGIANEQFF